This record covers a single TCR beta chain. This record comes from a study of CD8+ T cells in alopecia areata. Reverse transcription of extracted RNA yielded cDNA, which provided the sequencing template. Libraries were prepared by immunoSEQ multiplex PCR; TCRdb keeps only in-frame clonotypes and omits some of them. The data contain 120,000 or so clones, 58% of them singletons. As to treatment: oral pan-JAK inhibitor, 5-10 mg twice daily. The CDR3 has 15 residues. The V gene lost 0 bases and the J gene lost 3 bases, with 9 bases spanning the gap. Germline V CDR1 and CDR2: LGHNA, YSLEER. V gene TRBV4-3 combines with J gene TRBJ1-3; D is ambiguous. This sequence was found in a human donor with alopecia areata. This specimen consisted of CD8+ T cells sorted from blood, obtained at week 4, from a patient treated with tofacitinib. CDR3 in amino acids: CASSQEFEFGNTIYF. The DNA of the CDR3 is TGCGCCAGCAGCCAAGAGTTTGAATTTGGAAACACCATATATTTT.